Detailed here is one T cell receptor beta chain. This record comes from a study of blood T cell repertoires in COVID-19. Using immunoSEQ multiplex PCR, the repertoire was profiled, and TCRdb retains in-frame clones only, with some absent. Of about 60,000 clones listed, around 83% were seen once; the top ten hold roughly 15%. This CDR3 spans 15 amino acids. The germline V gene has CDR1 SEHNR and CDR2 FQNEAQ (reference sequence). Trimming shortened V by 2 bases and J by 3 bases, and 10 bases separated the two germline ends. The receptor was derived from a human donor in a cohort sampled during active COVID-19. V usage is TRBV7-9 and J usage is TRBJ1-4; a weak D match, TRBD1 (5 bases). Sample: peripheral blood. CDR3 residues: CASSLYDSANEKLFF. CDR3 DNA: TGTGCCAGCAGCTTATACGACAGTGCTAATGAAAAACTGTTTTTT.